This TCR beta chain was found in a study of blood T cells in healthy people across ages. A second PCR of roughly 7 to 11 cycles used a sample-barcoded 5' primer and a J-beta primer mix. TCRdb reanalysed the 5' RACE reads using MiXCR and keeps one entry per CDR3 protein. The sample shows over a million distinct CDR3 sequences, 40% to 45% of them seen only once. Germline V gives CDR1 SEHNR, CDR2 FQNEAQ (reference sequence). With 6 bases clipped from V and 4 bases from J, the junction kept 8 bases outside the gene matches. There are 15 residues in the CDR3. The source is a woman aged 55-75 years in good health. The chain has TRBV7-9 and TRBJ2-5, with 10 positions matching TRBD2. What was sequenced was blood. The CDR3 loop is CASSPKREGRETQYF. DNA for the CDR3: TGTGCCAGCAGTCCTAAGCGGGAGGGCCGAGAGACCCAGTACTTC.